The clone carrying this T cell receptor (beta chain) was detected only once. Its antigen is undetermined. This entry belongs to a study of T cell responses to AZD1222 COVID-19 vaccine. Findings of the study overall: An increase in Spike-specific TCR breadth and depth was observed after two AZD1222 doses. AZD1222 recipients seropositive at baseline numbered only 5 to 7. Females made up more of the donors, who were largely white British, and clonal diversity may have come out too low. The study reported that nearly half of spike-specific TCRs target unmutated variant regions.

TCRdb's copy holds only in-frame clones and misses some; the assay was immunoSEQ multiplex PCR. The sample gives over 200,000 clones, 94% of which show up once; approximately 1.7% is in the top ten. The germline V gene encodes CDR1 MNHNS and CDR2 SASEGT. Trimming cost V 2 bases and J 4 bases, with 12 bases left between them. The CDR3 loop spans 15 amino acids. Material: peripheral blood, obtained 28 days after the second dose of the MenACWY control vaccine. This clonotype originated in an adult who received the MenACWY meningococcal vaccine as a control. The chain employs TRBV6-1 and TRBJ2-1; D ambiguous. The CDR3 is CASSEWRLSYNEQFF. Written as DNA, the CDR3 is TGTGCCAGCAGTGAATGGCGACTTTCATACAATGAGCAGTTCTTC.